Below, 23 T cell receptor beta chains from the same sample are listed, as sequenced in a study of CD8 T cells in Susac syndrome. The authors reverse transcribed about 0.5 to 1 ug RNA with random hexamers. Via MiXCR, TCRdb re-called the immunoSEQ multiplex PCR reads, giving one row per CDR3 protein. Found here are hundreds of thousands of distinct CDR3 sequences, approximately 95% of them singletons; the top ten hold about 0.08%. Sequencing was carried out using CD4+ T cells from PBMCs. Receptors were obtained from a human donor with multiple sclerosis.

The chain combines TRBV9 with TRBJ2-7; TRBD2 is a possible D gene (5 bases). V was clipped by 4 bases and J by 0 bases, with 14 bases between them. CDR1 is SGDLS and CDR2 is YYNGEE in the germline V gene. This CDR3 is 15 amino acids long. As DNA, the CDR3 is TGTGCCAGCAGCCGGACTTTGGAGAGCTCCTACGAGCAGTACTTC. Protein: CASSRTLESSYEQYF. Full variable domain (remainder filled in from reference TRBV9 and TRBJ2-7): DSGVTQTPKHLITATGQRVTLRCSPRSGDLSVYWYQQSLDQGLQFLIQYYNGEERAKGNILERFSAQQFPDLHSELNLSSLELGDSALYFCASSRTLESSYEQYFGPGTRLTVT.

This clonotype was counted a few times. One junction end disagrees with the germline gene, perhaps due to a read error. The rearrangement uses TRBV7-7 and TRBJ2-2, with no clear D. Germline-derived CDR1 and CDR2 are SSHAT and FNYEAQ (reference sequence). The CDR3 has 13 amino acids. CDR3 sequence reads: CASSLSNTGELFF. CDR3 bases: TGTGCTAGCAGCCTTAGTAACACCGGGGAGCTGTTTTTT.

The chain employs TRBV24-1 and TRBJ2-5; 7 bases map to TRBD1. CDR1 and CDR2 from the germline V gene are KGHDR and SFDVKD. Unmatched junction bases numbered 3, after V lost 3 bases and J lost 0 bases. CDR3 length: 15 residues. CDR3: CATSDRTGDQETQYF. CDR3 sequence (DNA): TGTGCCACCAGTGATAGAACAGGGGACCAAGAGACCCAGTACTTC.

The chain has TRBV30 and TRBJ1-1; a weak D match, TRBD1 (5 bases). Per germline, CDR1 GTSNPN and CDR2 SVGIG (reference sequence). The CDR3 runs to 13 residues. The V gene lost 4 bases and the J gene lost 4 bases, with 13 bases spanning the gap. CDR3 sequence: CAWIQGGGTEAFF. In nucleotides, the CDR3 is TGTGCCTGGATCCAGGGTGGTGGCACTGAAGCTTTCTTT.

About this clonotype: An end of the junction does not agree with germline; a read error may underlie this. V is TRBV7-7 and J is TRBJ2-1, with D possibly being TRBD1 or TRBD2 (7 bases each). The CDR3 has 16 amino acids. Germline V CDR1 and CDR2: SSHAT, FNYEAQ (reference sequence). The CDR3 is CASSFVRGGVYNEQFF. CDR3 DNA: TGTGCTAGCAGCTTCGTCAGGGGGGGTGTCTACAATGAGCAGTTCTTC.

J is TRBJ1-2 and V is TRBV15; 8 positions agree with TRBD1. The CDR3 has 14 residues. Germline CDR1 is LNHNV and CDR2 is YYDKDF (reference sequence). V was pared by 2 bases and J by 6 bases, with 5 bases of the junction left unmatched. In DNA, the CDR3 is TGTGCCACCAGCAGACCCGGACAGGGCCATGGCTACACCTTC. This sequence encodes CATSRPGQGHGYTF.

The CDR3 DNA sequence: TGCAGTGGAGAAACTAACTATGGCTACACCTTC. This codes for CSGETNYGYTF. The V and J genes are TRBV20-1 and TRBJ1-2, with D unresolved. In germline, CDR1 is DFQATT, CDR2 SNEGSKA (reference sequence). V was trimmed by 7 bases and J by 0 bases, leaving 6 bases between them. The CDR3 is made up of 11 amino acids.

The V call is TRBV7-9, the J call TRBJ2-2; a weak D match, TRBD2 (5 bases). The germline CDR1 and CDR2 sequences are SEHNR and FQNEAQ (reference sequence). This CDR3 region has 16 residues. Deletions cut 2 bases from V and 6 bases from J, with 16 bases between. CDR3: CASSLYASPEPGELFF. The CDR3 nucleotides are TGTGCCAGCAGCTTATACGCTAGCCCCGAACCCGGGGAGCTGTTTTTT.

This clonotype has just one count. The gene calls are TRBV3-1 and TRBJ2-5; D gene ambiguous. V was trimmed by 1 base and J by 4 bases, leaving 10 bases between them. Germline V gene data show CDR1 as LGHDT and CDR2 as YNNKEL (reference sequence). The CDR3 loop spans 14 amino acids. The CDR3 region has the DNA TGTGCCAGCAGCCAAGGAGCTGTGGTAGAGACCCAGTACTTC. Residues: CASSQGAVVETQYF.

V is TRBV27 and J is TRBJ1-3; tentative D call: TRBD1 (5 bases). This CDR3 comprises 15 residues. The germline V gene has CDR1 MNHEY and CDR2 SMNVEV (reference sequence). V lost 6 bases and J lost 0, with 12 bases in between. This CDR3 is CASRSHGTSGNTIYF. CDR3 DNA: TGTGCCAGCAGAAGCCACGGGACCTCTGGAAACACCATATATTTT.

The chain employs TRBV12-3 or TRBV12-4 and TRBJ1-1; TRBD1 might be the D (6 bases). The CDR3 totals 16 residues. Trimming shortened V by 0 bases and J by 1 base, and 12 bases separated the two germline ends. Written as DNA, the CDR3 is TGTGCCAGCAGTTTAGCGCGGGACACAACGAACACTGAAGCTTTCTTT. As protein: CASSLARDTTNTEAFF.

This clonotype was counted a few times. The chain carries TRBV3-1 and TRBJ1-4; 8 bases map to TRBD1. Looked up from germline, CDR1 is LGHDT and CDR2 is YNNKEL (reference sequence). The CDR3 is made up of 12 amino acids. V lost 3 bases and J lost 12; bases outside the gene matches: 3. The CDR3 loop reads CASSHATGELFF. In DNA form, the CDR3 reads TGTGCCAGCAGCCATGCGACAGGGGAACTGTTTTTT.

This CDR3 is CASSYRQGWYGYTF. The DNA of the CDR3 is TGTGCCAGCAGTTACCGACAGGGGTGGTATGGCTACACCTTC. The V and J genes are TRBV6-5 and TRBJ1-2; 8 nucleotides line up with TRBD1. This CDR3 contains 14 residues. The J segment lost 5 bases and the V segment lost 2 bases, leaving 4 bases of the junction unmatched. Germline values: CDR1 MNHEY, CDR2 SVGAGI.

This clonotype was recorded once. This chain connects TRBV9 to TRBJ2-1; D tentatively fits TRBD1 or TRBD2 (6 bases each). The V end was cut by 3 bases, the J end by 1 base, with 14 bases between. The CDR3 is 16 residues long. The germline V gene encodes CDR1 SGDLS and CDR2 YYNGEE. CDR3 region: CASSEDGGRSYNEQFF. The CDR3 nucleotides read TGTGCCAGCAGCGAAGACGGGGGCAGGTCCTACAATGAGCAGTTCTTC.

The J gene is TRBJ2-7, the V gene TRBV7-2, with 8 bases matching TRBD2. J gave up 2 bases and V 5 bases, and 8 bases lay outside the gene matches. Germline V lookup: CDR1 SGHTA, CDR2 FQGNSA. The CDR3 covers 15 residues. CDR3 bases: TGTGCCAGCAGCCCCTCAGCGGGGGTCACCTACGAGCAGTACTTC. Translation: CASSPSAGVTYEQYF.

The table lists this clonotype with a count of one. CDR3 bases: TGTGCCAGCAGTTTACTCTCTAGCGGGGGCGTATTCACAGATACGCAGTATTTT. It codes for CASSLLSSGGVFTDTQYF. The chain has TRBV12-3 or TRBV12-4 and TRBJ2-3, with 10 positions matching TRBD2. The CDR3 length is 18 residues. With 2 bases clipped from V and 2 bases from J, the junction kept 10 bases outside the gene matches.

The chain recombines TRBV5-8 with TRBJ2-1; a possible D gene is TRBD2 (5 bases). CDR3 size: 13 residues. Trimming pared 0 bases from V and 8 bases from J, leaving 9 bases between. CDR1 and CDR2 (germline): SGHTS, YDEGEE. CDR3 bases: TGTGCCAGCAGCTTGGACGGGGTACATGAGCAGTTCTTC. It is translated as CASSLDGVHEQFF. The whole variable domain, remainder taken from reference TRBV5-8 and TRBJ2-1, is EAGVTQSPTHLIKTRGQQATLRCSPISGHTSVYWYQQALGLGLQFLLWYDEGEERNRGNFPPRFSGRQFPNYSSELNVNALELEDSALYLCASSLDGVHEQFFGPGTRLTVL.

The chain carries TRBV24-1 and TRBJ1-2; D is ambiguous. V was trimmed by 10 bases and J by 0 bases, leaving 14 bases between them. This CDR3 comprises 14 residues. Germline V CDR1 and CDR2: KGHDR, SFDVKD. The CDR3 region is CATGPSPANYGYTF. CDR3 DNA: TGTGCCACAGGACCCTCGCCGGCTAACTATGGCTACACCTTC.

The chain is built from TRBV30 and TRBJ1-2; 10 bases align to TRBD1. The V gene's germline CDR1 is GTSNPN and CDR2 SVGIG (reference sequence). This CDR3 has 14 residues. Losses at the gene ends were 5 bases for V and 7 bases for J; bases not matched to a gene: 10. The CDR3 coding sequence is TGTGCCTGGGTCGGGACAGGGGCGGCAGGTGGCTACACCTTC. Protein product: CAWVGTGAAGGYTF.

This clonotype was detected a few times. The V call is TRBV3-1, the J call TRBJ2-1; 8 bases align to TRBD1. The CDR3 covers 13 residues. The junction had 2 bases not matched to a gene; V was cut back by 3 bases and J by 7 bases. CDR1 LGHDT and CDR2 YNNKEL come from the germline V gene (reference sequence). The CDR3 is CASSQDRENEQFF. Written as DNA, the CDR3 is TGTGCCAGCAGCCAGGACAGGGAGAATGAGCAGTTCTTC.

This rearrangement joins TRBV12-3 or TRBV12-4 to TRBJ2-2; D gene ambiguous. The CDR3 loop spans 11 amino acids. V lost 6 bases, J lost 6 bases, and 5 bases lay in between. The CDR3 region has the DNA TGTGCCAGCAGATTTTCCGGGGAGCTGTTTTTT. This encodes CASRFSGELFF.

This chain uses TRBV12-3 or TRBV12-4 with TRBJ2-7, with no clear D. The CDR3 is made up of 15 amino acids. V lost 0 bases and J lost 6, with 15 bases in between. Here the CDR3 reads CASSLAGSLSGEQYF. The CDR3 nucleotides read TGTGCCAGCAGTTTAGCTGGCAGCCTCTCGGGCGAGCAGTACTTC.

This clonotype was picked up one time. The chain couples TRBV19 to TRBJ2-7; a weak D match, TRBD2 (7 bases). Germline V gives CDR1 LNHDA, CDR2 SQIVND (reference sequence). The CDR3 has 13 residues. Trimming removed 7 bases from V and 6 bases from J, with 16 bases in between. The CDR3 sequence is CASKQGTKGEQYF. The CDR3 DNA follows: TGTGCCAGTAAGCAGGGGACTAAGGGCGAGCAGTACTTC.